The TCR beta chain described here comes from a study of T cells in localized non-small cell lung cancer. Study results and limitations: Longer overall survival was associated with a higher density of T cells in the blood. Peak T cell clonality was found in uninvolved adjacent lung, exceeding tumor. Across samples, adjacent lung featured a median roughly 50 of the top 100 tumor clones. Heterogeneity remains possible because sequencing was limited to only one tumor region.

This table comes from immunoSEQ multiplex PCR, and its TCRdb copy is limited to in-frame clones, with some not included. Here the sample spans roughly 40,000 clones, around 84% being singletons. A remark on this clone: Its antigen is not known.

The sequencing used peripheral blood, collected before any cancer treatment. The source of this sequence is a man aged 18 to 50 with stage I lung adenocarcinoma.

CDR3 nucleotide sequence: TGTGCCAGCTCACCCACCAGGGTGAACACTGAAGCTTTCTTT. It encodes CASSPTRVNTEAFF. The rearrangement joins TRBV18 to TRBJ1-1; D is possibly TRBD1 (5 bases). The V end lost 3 bases, the J end lost 0 bases, and 8 bases lay between the germline ends. In germline, CDR1 is KGHSH, CDR2 LQKENI. This CDR3 is 14 amino acids long.